The sequence of this T cell receptor (beta chain) was determined in a study of CD8 T cells in Susac syndrome. Study-wide points: As the study acknowledged, the number of individuals in its TCR sequencing and HLA analysis was relatively small.

CDR1 is LGHNA and CDR2 is YSLEER in the germline V gene. This CDR3 comprises 15 residues. Between the trimmed V and J ends, which lost 8 bases and 2 bases, there was a span of 19 bases. For this clonotype: Antigen unknown.

Reverse transcription of roughly 0.5 to 1 ug RNA was performed with random hexamers. Coverage of TCR beta CDR3 amplification by immunoSEQ multiplex PCR extended to 54 Vbeta and 13 Jbeta. TCRdb itself ran the immunoSEQ multiplex PCR reads through MiXCR, one entry per CDR3 protein. The repertoire holds about 130,000 distinct CDR3 sequences, with roughly 94% as singletons. The V and J genes are TRBV4-3 and TRBJ2-7; D unresolved. This clonotype was obtained from a human donor with multiple sclerosis. Sequencing was carried out using CD4+ T cells from PBMCs. The CDR3 is CASRLTLTGAYEQYF. The CDR3 region has the DNA TGCGCCAGCCGTCTCACGCTTACCGGAGCCTACGAGCAGTACTTC.